This TCR beta chain is from a study of T cells in localized non-small cell lung cancer. General observations from the study: Adjacent lung tissue had a median around 57 of the top 100 clones found in the tumor.

Using immunoSEQ multiplex PCR, the repertoire was profiled, and TCRdb retains in-frame clones only, with some absent. Altogether some 72,000 clones are present, approximately 84% being singletons, with the ten largest covering approximately 2.8%. Details on this clone: Its antigen is as yet unknown.

Material: peripheral blood, obtained before any cancer treatment. This clonotype was sampled from a man aged 40-75 years with stage I lung adenocarcinoma.

The CDR3 DNA is TGTGCCTGGAGTGTAACCGGCACAGATACGCAGTATTTT. It yields the protein CAWSVTGTDTQYF. The chain recombines TRBV30 with TRBJ2-3, with D unresolved. The germline gives CDR1 GTSNPN, CDR2 SVGIG (reference sequence). This CDR3 contains 13 residues. The V end was cut by 0 bases, the J end by 1 base, with 5 bases between.